One and the same sample provided the 19 T cell receptor beta chains below, sequenced in a study of PD-L1 blockade in urothelial cancer. Time point: pretreatment peripheral blood. Using immunoSEQ multiplex PCR, the repertoire was profiled, and TCRdb retains in-frame clones only, with some absent. The data hold some 120,000 clones, with around 84% observed a single time. The sample consisted of PBMCs, taken around atezolizumab (anti-PD-L1) treatment. The receptor source for this set is a man in his fifties or sixties with urothelial cancer.

The table lists this clone with a few counts. The rearrangement links TRBV10-3 to TRBJ2-5; 11 bases are a match to TRBD1. The V segment lost 5 bases and the J segment 1 base; nucleotides outside the gene matches: 3. Germline loops: CDR1 ENHRY, CDR2 SYGVKD. CDR3 length: 15 amino acids. CDR3 DNA sequence: TGTGCCATCAGTATCGGGACAGGGGGCCAAGAGACCCAGTACTTC. This translates into CAISIGTGGQETQYF.

V usage is TRBV19 and J usage is TRBJ1-5; D is unclear. Germline CDR1 is LNHDA and CDR2 is SQIVND (reference sequence). This CDR3 has 13 amino acids. Trimming removed 6 bases at V and 0 bases at J, with 6 bases between. CDR3 region: CASSRGSNQPQHF. In nucleotides, the CDR3 is TGTGCCAGTAGCCGGGGTAGCAATCAGCCCCAGCATTTT.

The gene calls are TRBV6-5 and TRBJ2-7, with 10 positions matching TRBD2. Germline assignment: CDR1 MNHEY and CDR2 SVGAGI. V shed 6 bases, J shed 3 bases, and the junction held 11 bases outside the gene matches. The CDR3 extends over 16 amino acids. The DNA of the CDR3 is TGTGCCAGCAGCTACCCGCGTAGCGGGGGGCACTACGAGCAGTACTTC. Protein: CASSYPRSGGHYEQYF.

V is TRBV9 and J is TRBJ1-6; D is ambiguous. This CDR3 is 15 amino acids long. V dropped 0 bases and J dropped 9 bases, with 13 bases sitting between them. Germline-derived CDR1 and CDR2 are SGDLS and YYNGEE. CDR3 DNA sequence: TGTGCCAGCAGCGTAGGGGGAGGGAGGGCTTCACCCCTCCACTTT. This gives the protein CASSVGGGRASPLHF.

This chain uses TRBV18 with TRBJ2-2, with D uncertain. Germline lookup yields CDR1 KGHSH and CDR2 LQKENI. The V gene lost 3 bases and the J gene lost 0 bases, with 8 bases spanning the gap. This CDR3 contains 15 residues. CDR3 residues: CASSPRSPNTGELFF. CDR3 nucleotides: TGTGCCAGCTCACCCCGGAGTCCGAACACCGGGGAGCTGTTTTTT.

The rearrangement uses TRBV7-2 and TRBJ2-1; 12 bases are a match to TRBD2. Looked up from germline, CDR1 is SGHTA and CDR2 is FQGNSA. V shed 4 bases, J shed 5 bases, and the junction held 3 bases outside the gene matches. This CDR3 comprises 15 residues. In DNA, the CDR3 is TGTGCCAGCAGCTCACGACTAGCGGGGGACAATGAGCAGTTCTTC. Protein sequence: CASSSRLAGDNEQFF.

The CDR3 DNA follows: TGTGCCAGCAGCTCCTTAGACAGTACTTATGAAAAACTGTTTTTT. Its protein is CASSSLDSTYEKLFF. J is TRBJ1-4 and V is TRBV5-6; maybe TRBD1 (5 bases). Germline lookup yields CDR1 SGHDT and CDR2 YYEEEE. The ends were cut back, 3 bases at V and 6 bases at J, with 15 bases in the middle. The CDR3 sequence is 15 residues long.

This chain uses TRBV19 with TRBJ2-1; 9 bases match TRBD2. Unmatched junction bases numbered 2, after V lost 1 base and J lost 4 bases. Germline V CDR1 and CDR2: LNHDA, SQIVND (reference sequence). CDR3 length: 15 amino acids. CDR3 region: CASSIAGLAYNEQFF. The CDR3 DNA is TGTGCCAGTAGTATAGCTGGACTAGCGTACAATGAGCAGTTCTTC.

Note on this clone: A junction boundary mismatches the germline segment, possibly from a read error. The gene calls are TRBV14 and TRBJ1-2; TRBD1 agrees at 9 bases. CDR1 SGHDN and CDR2 FVKESK come from the germline V gene. The CDR3 covers 12 residues. The CDR3 loop is CASSLNRDRDDF. The CDR3, as DNA: TGTGCCAGCAGCCTTAACCGGGACAGGGACGACTTC.

The chain employs TRBV28 and TRBJ1-2; unclear D gene. CDR1 MDHEN and CDR2 SYDVKM come from the germline V gene. This CDR3 contains 14 residues. Trimming took off 7 bases at V and 5 bases at J, with 17 bases between the two ends. The CDR3 DNA reads TGTGCCAGCACCCTCCCAATCAAGACTTATGGCTACACCTTC. Translated, it gives CASTLPIKTYGYTF.

V gene TRBV5-1 combines with J gene TRBJ2-1, with 11 positions matching TRBD1. V lost 4 bases and J lost 7; bases outside the gene matches: 7. The CDR3 extends over 15 amino acids. Germline V gene data show CDR1 as SGHRS and CDR2 as YFSETQ. CDR3 region: CASSNGQGAWNEQFF. DNA for the CDR3: TGCGCCAGCAGCAACGGACAGGGGGCTTGGAATGAGCAGTTCTTC. Full variable domain (outside the CDR3, taken from reference TRBV5-1 and TRBJ2-1): KAGVTQTPRYLIKTRGQQVTLSCSPISGHRSVSWYQQTPGQGLQFLFEYFSETQRNKGNFPGRFSGRQFSNSRSEMNVSTLELGDSALYLCASSNGQGAWNEQFFGPGTRLTVL.

The rearrangement joins TRBV6-5 to TRBJ1-1; the D is unclear. In germline, CDR1 is MNHEY, CDR2 SVGAGI. This CDR3 contains 15 residues. Trimming left V 5 bases short and J 1 base short, with 14 bases between. CDR3 in amino acids: CASSHPQGANTEAFF. In DNA form, the CDR3 reads TGTGCCAGCAGTCACCCACAAGGAGCGAACACTGAAGCTTTCTTT.

The chain uses TRBV6-6 and TRBJ2-7, with 8 nucleotides matching TRBD1. The CDR3 loop spans 13 amino acids. The J segment lost 2 bases and the V segment lost 6 bases, leaving 3 bases of the junction unmatched. CDR1 and CDR2 (germline): MNHNY, SVGAGI (reference sequence). The CDR3 nucleotides read TGTGCCAGCAGACAGGGGGGTACCTACGAGCAGTACTTC. Translated, it gives CASRQGGTYEQYF.

V usage is TRBV7-9 and J usage is TRBJ1-5; TRBD1 aligns across 9 bases. CDR3 length: 14 amino acids. Germline CDR1 and CDR2: SEHNR and FQNEAQ (reference sequence). The V segment lost 5 bases and the J segment 6 bases; nucleotides outside the gene matches: 5. The CDR3 region has the DNA TGTGCCAGCAGCAAACAGGGGGCTGTTCAGCCCCAGCATTTT. Amino acids: CASSKQGAVQPQHF.

The chain is built from TRBV7-2 and TRBJ2-1; D is uncertain. Germline lookup yields CDR1 SGHTA and CDR2 FQGNSA. V was cut by 5 bases and J by 12 bases, with 17 bases left in between. The CDR3 is 13 amino acids. In nucleotides, the CDR3 is TGTGCCAGCAGCCTCTTTATCGGTCGTTGGCAGTTCTTC. This sequence encodes CASSLFIGRWQFF.

Note on this clone: This CDR3 is also generated by other DNA sequences in the sample. The V call is TRBV4-1, the J call TRBJ1-5; TRBD1 aligns across 7 bases. This CDR3 is built from 15 residues. Germline V CDR1 and CDR2: MGHRA, YSYEKL. V gave up 0 bases and J gave up 2 bases; unmatched junction bases: 1. CDR3 sequence: CASSQDQGGNQPQHF. The CDR3 bases are TGCGCCAGCAGCCAAGACCAGGGGGGCAATCAGCCCCAGCATTTT.

The V and J genes are TRBV2 and TRBJ2-3, with TRBD1 identical over 7 bases. Germline CDR1 reads SNHLY; CDR2 reads FYNNEI. The ends lost 5 bases at V and 4 bases at J; junction bases unmatched: 15. The CDR3 extends over 17 amino acids. As DNA, the CDR3 is TGTGCCAGCAGTCGAACCAGGGGACAGTCCTTTCCAGATACGCAGTATTTT. Encoded protein: CASSRTRGQSFPDTQYF.

The rearrangement links TRBV10-2 to TRBJ2-2; the D gene is possibly TRBD2 (7 bases). Trimming pared 8 bases from V and 9 bases from J, leaving 13 bases between. CDR1 and CDR2 (germline): WSHSY, SAAADI. The CDR3 has 12 amino acids. CDR3 amino acids: CASVKGGRELFF. CDR3 nucleotide sequence: TGCGCCAGCGTCAAGGGGGGGAGGGAGCTGTTTTTT.

The V call is TRBV19, the J call TRBJ2-7; D uncertain. The CDR3 runs to 13 residues. Germline assignment: CDR1 LNHDA and CDR2 SQIVND (reference sequence). With 5 bases removed from V and 2 bases from J, the gap between germline ends came to 10 bases. The CDR3, as DNA: TGTGCCAGTAGTGAGGCGGTTACCTACGAGCAGTACTTC. Encoded protein: CASSEAVTYEQYF.